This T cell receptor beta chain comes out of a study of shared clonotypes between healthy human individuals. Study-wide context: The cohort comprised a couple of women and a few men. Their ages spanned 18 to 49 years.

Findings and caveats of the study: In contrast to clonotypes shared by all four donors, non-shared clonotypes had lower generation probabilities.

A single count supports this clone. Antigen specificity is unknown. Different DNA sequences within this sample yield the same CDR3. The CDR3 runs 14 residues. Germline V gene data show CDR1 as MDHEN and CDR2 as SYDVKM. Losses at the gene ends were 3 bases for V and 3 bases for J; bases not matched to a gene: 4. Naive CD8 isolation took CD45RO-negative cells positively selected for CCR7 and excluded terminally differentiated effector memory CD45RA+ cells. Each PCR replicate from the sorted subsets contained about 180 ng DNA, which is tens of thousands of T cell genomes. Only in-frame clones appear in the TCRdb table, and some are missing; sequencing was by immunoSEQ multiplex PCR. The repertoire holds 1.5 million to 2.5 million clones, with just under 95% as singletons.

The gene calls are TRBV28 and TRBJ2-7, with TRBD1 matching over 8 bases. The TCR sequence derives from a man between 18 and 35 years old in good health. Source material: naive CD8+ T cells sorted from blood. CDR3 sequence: CASSLSGGNYEQYF. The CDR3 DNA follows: TGTGCCAGCAGTTTGTCAGGGGGCAACTACGAGCAGTACTTC. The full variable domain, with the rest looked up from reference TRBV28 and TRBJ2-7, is DVKVTQSSRYLVKRTGEKVFLECVQDMDHENMFWYRQDPGLGLRLIYFSYDVKMKEKGDIPEGYSVSREKKERFSLILESASTNQTSMYLCASSLSGGNYEQYFGPGTRLTVT.